This TCR beta chain was sequenced during a study of blood T cell repertoires in COVID-19. Seattle patient enrollment occurred during active infection, with longitudinal follow-up thereafter. In the source study's methods: Reference gene primer amplification yielded estimated nucleated cell counts. Profiling relied on immunoSEQ multiplex PCR, and the TCRdb table lists in-frame clones only, not all of them. The DNA gave D and trimming, while V, J and clone size come from that table. The data show some 210,000 clones, 92% seen once. This CDR3 comprises 18 residues. The germline V gene has CDR1 MDHEN and CDR2 SYDVKM. V dropped 3 bases and J dropped 1; count of bases not matched to a gene: 10.

Sequencing was done on a sample of peripheral blood. The sequence derives from a man aged 55 to 70 with COVID-19, enrolled during active disease. The V and J genes are TRBV28 and TRBJ2-4, with TRBD1 identical over 9 bases. The CDR3 DNA is TGTGCCAGCAGTTTTCCCCCCGGACAGGGGATGGCCAAAAACATTCAGTACTTC. As protein: CASSFPPGQGMAKNIQYF.